The 8 T cell receptor beta chains listed next were all sequenced from one sample in a study of T-cell memory formation after mild COVID-19. TCRdb re-called the 5' RACE reads through MiXCR, storing one row per CDR3 protein. Seen here are hundreds of thousands of distinct CDR3 sequences, about 20% observed once, and the top ten hold roughly an eighth. Sequencing was carried out using PBMCs or a T cell subset sorted from them (not recorded which). The receptors come from an adult woman who had mild COVID-19 (a few samples of this study predate the infection). Cell type and time point are not known.

This chain uses TRBV27 with TRBJ2-3; TRBD2 matches at 10 bases. Trimming at V came to 6 bases and at J to 8 bases, leaving 8 bases not matched to a gene. The CDR3 consists of 14 residues. CDR1 and CDR2 (germline): MNHEY, SMNVEV (reference sequence). CDR3 sequence reads: CASSPSGGAPTQYF. The DNA for the CDR3 is TGTGCCAGCAGCCCAAGCGGGGGGGCCCCTACGCAGTATTTT.

This clonotype was seen a handful of times. The J gene is TRBJ2-1, the V gene TRBV5-5; no reliable D call. With 1 base removed from V and 1 base from J, the gap between germline ends came to 9 bases. The CDR3 loop spans 15 amino acids. In germline, CDR1 is SGHKS, CDR2 YYEKEE (reference sequence). Written as DNA, the CDR3 is TGTGCCAGCAGCTTGTCTTGGGCGTCCTACAATGAGCAGTTCTTC. Translated, it gives CASSLSWASYNEQFF.

The gene calls are TRBV4-3 and TRBJ1-6, with a tentative D call TRBD1 (5 bases). Trimming stripped 0 bases from V and 7 bases from J, with 10 bases between. The CDR3 length is 15 residues. CDR1 is LGHNA, CDR2 YSLEER, per germline. CDR3 DNA: TGCGCCAGCAGCCAAGAGGGGGTTTGGAATTCACCCCTCCACTTT. It specifies CASSQEGVWNSPLHF.

This clonotype has a handful of counts. V is TRBV20-1 and J is TRBJ2-7, with 8 bases that match TRBD2. CDR3 length: 14 residues. CDR1 and CDR2 (germline): DFQATT, SNEGSKA (reference sequence). J was trimmed by 5 bases and V by 6 bases; bases with no gene match: 12. CDR3 region: CSAAGGGAGHEQYF. In DNA, the CDR3 is TGCAGTGCCGCGGGGGGCGGTGCCGGCCACGAGCAGTACTTC.

This clonotype was seen only a few times. This rearrangement joins TRBV7-6 to TRBJ2-3; TRBD2 might be the D (7 bases). Germline values: CDR1 SGHVS, CDR2 FNYEAQ. V was trimmed by 3 bases and J by 4 bases, leaving 17 bases between them. The CDR3 sequence is 16 residues long. The CDR3 bases are TGTGCCAGCAGCTTGGCCTTTGGGGGGGCCTCAGATACGCAGTATTTT. It is translated as CASSLAFGGASDTQYF.

V is TRBV29-1 and J is TRBJ2-3, with 13 bases identical to TRBD2. J lost 5 bases, V lost 7 bases, and 9 bases had no gene match. Germline V gene lookup returns CDR1 SQVTM and CDR2 ANQGSEA. The CDR3 is 15 residues long. CDR3 sequence: CSAEGLAGVLDTQYF. Written as DNA, the CDR3 is TGCAGCGCCGAAGGACTAGCGGGAGTTCTAGATACGCAGTATTTT.

This clonotype was detected only a few times. This rearrangement joins TRBV2 to TRBJ1-1; D gene unclear. The germline V gene encodes CDR1 SNHLY and CDR2 FYNNEI. The CDR3 extends over 14 amino acids. Trimming removed 6 bases from V and 2 bases from J, with 13 bases in between. CDR3 coding DNA: TGTGCCAGCAGCCCATTGGACGCAAACACTGAAGCTTTCTTT. This gives the protein CASSPLDANTEAFF.

This clonotype was seen only a few times. The rearrangement links TRBV7-2 to TRBJ1-1, with D possibly being TRBD1 (5 bases). CDR1 and CDR2 (germline): SGHTA, FQGNSA. The CDR3 length is 14 residues. Trimming pared 3 bases from V and 5 bases from J, leaving 13 bases between. The chain's CDR3 is CASSFRGSRTEAFF. CDR3 coding DNA: TGTGCCAGCAGCTTTAGGGGCTCGCGAACTGAAGCTTTCTTT.